These 13 T cell receptor beta chains were all obtained from the same sample, sequenced in a study of blood T cell repertoires in COVID-19. Measured with immunoSEQ multiplex PCR; TCRdb has only the in-frame clones, and not every one. Among 150,000 to 200,000 clones listed, roughly 90% were seen once. The source material was peripheral blood. The origin of the receptors is a man in his fifties or sixties with active or convalescent COVID-19.

This clone was detected only once. The chain has TRBV4-2 and TRBJ1-2; 7 bases fit TRBD1. Germline CDR1 is LGHNA and CDR2 is YNFKEQ. The CDR3 has 15 residues. With 4 bases clipped from V and 3 bases from J, the junction kept 8 bases outside the gene matches. The CDR3 DNA reads as TGTGCCAGCAGCCCAGGACCGGGACAGCACTATGGCTACACCTTC. Its protein product is CASSPGPGQHYGYTF.

This rearrangement joins TRBV6-1 to TRBJ1-5; D is unresolved. The CDR3 sequence is 13 residues long. Per the germline V gene, CDR1 is MNHNS and CDR2 is SASEGT. V lost 3 bases and J 9 bases, leaving 12 bases between the germline ends. The CDR3 region is CASSEADPRPQHF. The CDR3 DNA reads TGTGCCAGCAGTGAGGCGGATCCTCGGCCCCAGCATTTT.

This chain links TRBV18 with TRBJ1-2; 8 bases are shared with TRBD1. This CDR3 is 13 amino acids long. Germline V gene lookup returns CDR1 KGHSH and CDR2 LQKENI. The J segment lost 7 bases and the V segment lost 4 bases, leaving 5 bases of the junction unmatched. CDR3 DNA sequence: TGTGCCAGCTCACTAGGACAGGGAAGTGGCTACACCTTC. It translates to CASSLGQGSGYTF.

The genes are TRBV6-5 and TRBJ1-6, with D possibly being TRBD1 (6 bases). CDR3 size: 15 residues. Germline V CDR1 and CDR2: MNHEY, SVGAGI. V was shortened by 3 bases and J by 5 bases, with 11 bases between the two germline ends. The CDR3 bases are TGTGCCAGCAGTTATACAACAGGGAATAATTCACCCCTCCACTTT. Residues: CASSYTTGNNSPLHF.

The chain carries TRBV7-2 and TRBJ1-1; D call uncertain. The CDR3 spans 16 residues. Deletions cut 5 bases from V and 2 bases from J, with 18 bases between. The germline gives CDR1 SGHTA, CDR2 FQGNSA. The CDR3 DNA is TGTGCCAGCAGCCCCCGGGATTCGATATCTAACACTGAAGCTTTCTTT. Translation: CASSPRDSISNTEAFF.

The chain employs TRBV6-5 and TRBJ2-7, with D maybe TRBD2 (6 bases). The CDR3 is made up of 13 amino acids. V was shortened by 8 bases and J by 3 bases, with 14 bases between the two germline ends. Germline assignment: CDR1 MNHEY and CDR2 SVGAGI. CDR3 residues: CASGGTFNYEQYF. The CDR3 DNA reads TGTGCCAGCGGCGGGACGTTCAACTACGAGCAGTACTTC.

The chain joins TRBV30 to TRBJ1-5, with D possibly being TRBD1 (5 bases). The CDR3 covers 15 residues. Germline lookup yields CDR1 GTSNPN and CDR2 SVGIG (reference sequence). V lost 0 bases and J lost 3, with 12 bases in between. Here the CDR3 DNA reads TGTGCCTGGAGTGTTCCGGACGGACACAATCAGCCCCAGCATTTT. It encodes CAWSVPDGHNQPQHF.

Remarks on this clone: Other nucleotide sequences from this sample produce the same CDR3. The chain joins TRBV2 to TRBJ1-5; possible D gene TRBD1, 6 bases. Germline V gives CDR1 SNHLY, CDR2 FYNNEI. The V end was cut by 4 bases, the J end by 2 bases, with 6 bases between. CDR3 length equals 13 residues. CDR3 DNA: TGTGCCAGCAGTGGACAGGGCAATCAGCCCCAGCATTTT. As protein: CASSGQGNQPQHF.

The V gene is TRBV19, the J gene TRBJ2-3; no clear D. The CDR3 extends over 15 amino acids. Between the trimmed V and J ends, which lost 3 bases and 3 bases, there was a span of 13 bases. CDR1 is LNHDA and CDR2 is SQIVND in the germline V gene (reference sequence). This chain's CDR3 is CASSMLGRRTDTQYF. The CDR3, as DNA: TGTGCCAGTAGTATGCTTGGGCGTCGGACAGATACGCAGTATTTT.

This chain joins TRBV5-4 and TRBJ2-1; 8 nucleotides agree with TRBD1. With 3 bases clipped from V and 4 bases from J, the junction kept 9 bases outside the gene matches. Germline CDR1 reads SGHNT; CDR2 reads YYREEE (reference sequence). CDR3 length: 16 amino acids. The CDR3 bases are TGTGCCAGCAGCTCAGCCGGACAGGGTGAATACAATGAGCAGTTCTTC. It translates to CASSSAGQGEYNEQFF.

V usage is TRBV27 and J usage is TRBJ1-2; TRBD1 matches 7 bases. V dropped 6 bases and J dropped 7; count of bases not matched to a gene: 8. This CDR3 is 13 amino acids long. From germline, CDR1 is MNHEY and CDR2 SMNVEV (reference sequence). The DNA for the CDR3 is TGTGCCAGCAGAACAATACAGGGGTTTGGCTACACCTTC. Translation gives CASRTIQGFGYTF.

The chain's CDR3 is CATSPGTGVETQYF. The CDR3, as DNA: TGTGCCACCAGCCCCGGGACAGGGGTTGAGACCCAGTACTTC. V usage is TRBV24-1 and J usage is TRBJ2-5; 10 bases are a match to TRBD1. CDR1 KGHDR and CDR2 SFDVKD come from the germline V gene. This CDR3 has 14 residues. V lost 7 bases to trimming and J lost 5 bases; unmatched junction nucleotides: 6.

The gene calls are TRBV7-7 and TRBJ2-5; D gene uncertain. Germline V gene sequence: CDR1 SSHAT, CDR2 FNYEAQ (reference sequence). There are 13 residues in the CDR3. V was shortened by 2 bases and J by 2 bases, with 6 bases between the two germline ends. This chain's CDR3 is CASSLILQETQYF. For the CDR3, the DNA is TGTGCCAGCAGCTTAATACTTCAAGAGACCCAGTACTTC.